One and the same sample provided the 26 T cell receptor beta chains below, sequenced in a study of blood T cell repertoires in COVID-19. TCRdb's table, derived via immunoSEQ multiplex PCR, lists solely in-frame clones and lacks some. The sample records approximately 90,000 clones, 70% to 90% being singletons. The sequenced sample consisted of peripheral blood. Every receptor here comes from a man aged 55 to 70 with acute or convalescent COVID-19.

V gene TRBV30 combines with J gene TRBJ1-3, with unresolved D. The germline V and J ends were trimmed by 0 bases and 0 bases, with 9 bases remaining between them. CDR1 and CDR2 (germline): GTSNPN, SVGIG (reference sequence). The CDR3 sequence is 15 residues long. CDR3 loop: CAWSVPSYSGNTIYF. DNA for the CDR3: TGTGCCTGGAGTGTCCCCAGTTACTCTGGAAACACCATATATTTT.

The J gene is TRBJ1-6, the V gene TRBV18, with D hard to call. The CDR3 loop spans 13 amino acids. Between the trimmed V and J ends, which lost 6 bases and 8 bases, there was a span of 11 bases. CDR1 and CDR2 from the germline V gene are KGHSH and LQKENI. The DNA for the CDR3 is TGTGCCAGCTCCGGGAGGGAAGATTCACCCCTCCACTTT. It codes for CASSGREDSPLHF.

This clone was seen just once. The chain combines TRBV5-1 with TRBJ1-4; 8 nucleotides agree with TRBD1. V was clipped by 2 bases and J by 7 bases; unmatched bases: 4. Germline V gene lookup returns CDR1 SGHRS and CDR2 YFSETQ. The CDR3 loop spans 14 amino acids. The CDR3 sequence: CASSFSGGPEKLFF. The CDR3 DNA reads as TGCGCCAGCAGCTTCTCAGGGGGCCCTGAAAAACTGTTTTTT.

The chain recombines TRBV3-1 (or the pseudogene TRBV3-2) with TRBJ2-5; TRBD2 aligns across 11 bases. V shed 1 base, J shed 4 bases, and the junction held 2 bases outside the gene matches. The CDR3 has 15 amino acids. Germline V gene data show CDR1 as LGHDT and CDR2 as YNNKEL (reference sequence). CDR3 bases: TGTGCCAGCAGCCAAGTTGGACTAGCGGGAGAGACCCAGTACTTC. Its protein is CASSQVGLAGETQYF.

The V call is TRBV5-4, the J call TRBJ1-3; no clear D. The CDR3 consists of 13 residues. Trimming stripped 2 bases from V and 0 bases from J, with 3 bases between. Germline V lookup: CDR1 SGHNT, CDR2 YYREEE (reference sequence). CDR3 region: CASSFLSGNTIYF. CDR3 nucleotides: TGTGCCAGCAGCTTCCTCTCTGGAAACACCATATATTTT.

The rearrangement links TRBV10-3 to TRBJ2-5; 8 bases align to TRBD1. The CDR3 length is 15 residues. With 4 bases clipped from V and 1 base from J, the junction kept 5 bases outside the gene matches. From germline, CDR1 is ENHRY and CDR2 SYGVKD. The CDR3 is CAISGTGQSQETQYF. CDR3 nucleotide sequence: TGTGCCATCAGTGGGACAGGGCAAAGCCAAGAGACCCAGTACTTC.

The chain carries TRBV5-5 and TRBJ2-3; D uncertain. Germline loops: CDR1 SGHKS, CDR2 YYEKEE (reference sequence). V shed 6 bases and J shed 0 bases, with 11 bases lying between them. This CDR3 spans 14 amino acids. CDR3 bases: TGTGCCAGCACCAAGGAACTAAGCACAGATACGCAGTATTTT. It is translated as CASTKELSTDTQYF.

The J gene is TRBJ2-7, the V gene TRBV2; 9 nucleotides agree with TRBD2. After removal of 5 bases from V and 3 bases from J, the junction contained 5 bases not matched to a gene. The CDR3 spans 14 residues. Germline loops: CDR1 SNHLY, CDR2 FYNNEI. The CDR3 is CASSSLAGFYEQYF. CDR3 sequence (DNA): TGTGCCAGCAGTAGCCTAGCGGGATTCTACGAGCAGTACTTC. Full variable domain (missing parts from reference TRBV2 and TRBJ2-7): EPEVTQTPSHQVTQMGQEVILRCVPISNHLYFYWYRQILGQKVEFLVSFYNNEISEKSEIFDDQFSVERPDGSNFTLKIRSTKLEDSAMYFCASSSLAGFYEQYFGPGTRLTVT.

As DNA, the CDR3 is TGCGCCAGCAGCTTACCGGGAGAAGATACGCAGTATTTT. Encoded protein: CASSLPGEDTQYF. The V call is TRBV5-1, the J call TRBJ2-3; tentatively, D is TRBD2 (6 bases). Germline CDR1 SGHRS, CDR2 YFSETQ. The length of the CDR3 is 13 residues. V was clipped by 2 bases and J by 5 bases, with 9 bases between them.

The genes are TRBV9 and TRBJ1-3, with D hard to call. V was trimmed by 3 bases and J by 6 bases, leaving 7 bases between them. CDR1 and CDR2 (germline): SGDLS, YYNGEE. The CDR3 spans 12 residues. CDR3 sequence reads: CASSAYANTIYF. The CDR3 region has the DNA TGTGCCAGCAGCGCCTATGCAAACACCATATATTTT.

The genes are TRBV19 and TRBJ2-4, with D tentatively TRBD1 (5 bases). The CDR3 totals 16 residues. Germline V gene data show CDR1 as LNHDA and CDR2 as SQIVND (reference sequence). Trimming stripped 4 bases from V and 4 bases from J, with 17 bases between. The CDR3 DNA follows: TGTGCCAGTAGTACAGTAGTTCAGGGTTATAAAAACATTCAGTACTTC. Its protein is CASSTVVQGYKNIQYF.

The genes are TRBV19 and TRBJ1-2, with D possibly matching TRBD1 (5 bases). The germline CDR1 and CDR2 sequences are LNHDA and SQIVND (reference sequence). The V end was cut by 1 base, the J end by 3 bases, with 12 bases between. CDR3 length: 15 residues. CDR3 in DNA: TGTGCCAGTAGTATAGCGCGGGGGATCGACTATGGCTACACCTTC. This gives the protein CASSIARGIDYGYTF.

The rearrangement uses TRBV28 and TRBJ1-2; D possibly corresponds to TRBD1 (5 bases). Germline values: CDR1 MDHEN, CDR2 SYDVKM. The V gene lost 8 bases and the J gene lost 2 bases, with 12 bases spanning the gap. This CDR3 is built from 13 residues. The CDR3 sequence is CASEEGRNYGYTF. The CDR3 DNA sequence: TGTGCCAGCGAGGAGGGGCGAAACTATGGCTACACCTTC.

The chain uses TRBV11-3 and TRBJ2-4; 9 bases are shared with TRBD2. Germline trimming cut 5 bases from V and 0 bases from J; bases unmatched to any gene: 14. Per germline, CDR1 SGHNT and CDR2 YENEEA. The CDR3 has 19 residues. This CDR3 is CASSGSGGPPALAKNIQYF. In DNA, the CDR3 is TGTGCCAGCAGCGGTAGCGGGGGCCCTCCCGCCCTAGCCAAAAACATTCAGTACTTC. The whole variable domain, filled in from reference TRBV11-3 and TRBJ2-4, reads EAGVVQSPRYKIIEKKQPVAFWCNPISGHNTLYWYLQNLGQGPELLIRYENEEAVDDSQLPKDRFSAERLKGVDSTLKIQPAELGDSAVYLCASSGSGGPPALAKNIQYFGAGTRLSVL.

V gene TRBV20-1 combines with J gene TRBJ1-2; D gene unclear. The V end lost 4 bases, the J end lost 5 bases, and 5 bases lay between the germline ends. Germline assignment: CDR1 DFQATT and CDR2 SNEGSKA (reference sequence). The CDR3 is 10 amino acids. In DNA form, the CDR3 reads TGCAGTGCTAAGGAGTATGGCTACACCTTC. As protein: CSAKEYGYTF.

The rearrangement joins TRBV5-6 to TRBJ2-7, with D possibly TRBD1 on 6 matching bases. The CDR3 has 13 residues. Trimming pared 1 base from V and 3 bases from J, leaving 8 bases between. Germline lookup yields CDR1 SGHDT and CDR2 YYEEEE. The chain's CDR3 is CASSLSQGYEQYF. The CDR3 bases are TGTGCCAGCAGCTTGTCACAGGGCTACGAGCAGTACTTC.

A note on this clone: The junction and the germline gene differ at one end; a read error may be behind it. This chain joins TRBV5-5 and TRBJ1-2; 9 bases map to TRBD1. Germline V lookup: CDR1 SGHKS, CDR2 YYEKEE (reference sequence). The CDR3 totals 17 residues. The CDR3 loop is CASTLAGTGPSNYGYTF. Here the CDR3 DNA reads TGTGCCAGCACCTTGGCCGGGACAGGGCCTTCTAACTATGGCTACACCTTC.

The chain couples TRBV19 to TRBJ2-7; D is possibly TRBD2 (5 bases). The CDR3 spans 13 residues. Deletions cut 4 bases from V and 2 bases from J, with 9 bases between. CDR1 is LNHDA and CDR2 is SQIVND in the germline V gene (reference sequence). The CDR3 DNA reads as TGTGCCAGTAGTAGGAGGATGACCTACGAGCAGTACTTC. Its translation: CASSRRMTYEQYF.

This clone was counted a single time. The J gene is TRBJ2-2, the V gene TRBV5-1, with 14 bases that match TRBD2. This CDR3 comprises 16 residues. V dropped 4 bases and J dropped 8; count of bases not matched to a gene: 7. Germline V gene data show CDR1 as SGHRS and CDR2 as YFSETQ. The CDR3 reads CASSQGTSGSGGELFF. The CDR3, as DNA: TGCGCCAGCAGCCAAGGGACTAGCGGGAGTGGAGGGGAGCTGTTTTTT.

The CDR3 loop is CASSSQGAQYF. The CDR3 coding sequence is TGCGCCAGCAGCTCACAGGGAGCCCAGTACTTC. The chain couples TRBV5-1 to TRBJ2-5, with a possible D match to TRBD1 (6 bases). Trimming stripped 3 bases from V and 9 bases from J, with 9 bases between. Germline V lookup: CDR1 SGHRS, CDR2 YFSETQ. This CDR3 comprises 11 residues.

The gene calls are TRBV11-2 and TRBJ2-3, with 10 positions matching TRBD2. The trim removed 0 bases at V and 0 bases at J, leaving 6 bases unmatched. CDR3 length: 18 amino acids. CDR1 and CDR2 (germline): SGHAT, FQNNGV. DNA of the CDR3: TGTGCCAGCAGCTTAGATCTAACTAGCGGGACAAGCACAGATACGCAGTATTTT. Its protein is CASSLDLTSGTSTDTQYF.

This chain links TRBV5-1 with TRBJ2-1; 8 bases are shared with TRBD1. The CDR3 extends over 16 amino acids. Losses at the gene ends were 1 base for V and 1 base for J; bases not matched to a gene: 4. Per the germline V gene, CDR1 is SGHRS and CDR2 is YFSETQ. CDR3 bases: TGCGCCAGCAGCTTGCGCGGGACAGGTTCCTACAATGAGCAGTTCTTC. Translation: CASSLRGTGSYNEQFF.

J is TRBJ2-1 and V is TRBV19; 7 nucleotides align to TRBD1. Trimming removed 6 bases from V and 2 bases from J; junction bases left unmatched: 4. The germline CDR1 and CDR2 sequences are LNHDA and SQIVND (reference sequence). This CDR3 region has 14 residues. CDR3 coding DNA: TGTGCCAGTAGACAGGGGAGCCCCTACAATGAGCAGTTCTTC. As protein: CASRQGSPYNEQFF.

CDR3 sequence reads: CASSSRLAGPYNEQFF. CDR3 in DNA: TGTGCCAGCAGCTCCAGACTAGCGGGCCCCTACAATGAGCAGTTCTTC. The chain couples TRBV5-4 to TRBJ2-1, with 10 bases identical to TRBD2. The CDR3 is 16 amino acids. The trim removed 3 bases at V and 2 bases at J, leaving 5 bases unmatched. Germline lookup yields CDR1 SGHNT and CDR2 YYREEE (reference sequence).

Concerning this clone itself: Its ends do not fully match the called genes, so a read error is possible. The chain employs TRBV19 and TRBJ2-6, with 10 bases lining up with TRBD1. CDR1 LNHDA and CDR2 SQIVND come from the germline V gene (reference sequence). This CDR3 contains 18 residues. CDR3 nucleotide sequence: TGTGCCAGTAGTATAAGGGGACAGGGGATCTCTGGAGCCAACGTCCTGACTTTC. It is translated as CASSIRGQGISGANVLTF.

This clone was observed a handful of times. The CDR3 bases are TGTGCCAGCAGCTCGCGGGACAGGGTCCGTGGCTACACCTTC. Translation: CASSSRDRVRGYTF. The V call is TRBV5-6, the J call TRBJ1-2; 9 bases align to TRBD1. Germline values: CDR1 SGHDT, CDR2 YYEEEE. CDR3 size: 14 residues. V was clipped by 3 bases and J by 7 bases; unmatched bases: 7.